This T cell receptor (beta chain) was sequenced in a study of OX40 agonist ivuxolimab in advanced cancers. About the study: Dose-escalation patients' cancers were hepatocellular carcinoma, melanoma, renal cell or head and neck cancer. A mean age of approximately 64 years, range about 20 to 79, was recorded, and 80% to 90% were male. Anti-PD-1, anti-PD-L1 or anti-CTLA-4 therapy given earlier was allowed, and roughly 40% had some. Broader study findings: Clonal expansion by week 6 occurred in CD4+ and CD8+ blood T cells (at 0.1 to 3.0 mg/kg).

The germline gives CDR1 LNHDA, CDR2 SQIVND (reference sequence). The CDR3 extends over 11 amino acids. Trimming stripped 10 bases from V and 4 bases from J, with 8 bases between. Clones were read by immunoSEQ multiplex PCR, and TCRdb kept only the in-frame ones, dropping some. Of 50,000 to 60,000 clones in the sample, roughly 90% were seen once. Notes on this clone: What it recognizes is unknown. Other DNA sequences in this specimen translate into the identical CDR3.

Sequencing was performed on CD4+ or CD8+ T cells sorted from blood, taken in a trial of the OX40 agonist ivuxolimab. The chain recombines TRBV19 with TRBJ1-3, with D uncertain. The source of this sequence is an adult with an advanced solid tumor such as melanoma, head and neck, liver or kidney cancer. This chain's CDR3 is CATSGGNTIYF. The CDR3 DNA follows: TGTGCCACCAGTGGGGGAAACACCATATATTTT.